Below, one T cell receptor (beta chain) is given with its context. This specimen comes from a study of T cells in Graves' hyperthyroidism and ophthalmopathy. Study summary: At the time of initial diagnosis and before any treatment, peripheral blood was collected.

Germline lookup yields CDR1 SGHDT and CDR2 YYEEEE. CDR3 size: 10 residues. V was shortened by 4 bases and J by 10 bases, with 8 bases between the two germline ends. RNA transcripts provided the source from which TCR beta CDR3 regions were amplified. Carried out on the TCR CDR3, a first-round RT-PCR used the HTBI primer set. TCRdb ran MiXCR on the multiplex PCR reads and lists one entry per CDR3 protein. Of some 560,000 distinct CDR3 sequences listed, about a sixth are singletons. The hyperthyroidism was newly diagnosed and had lasted under 2 months; the patients were aged 18 to 65. Isolation of PBMCs was performed on approximately 10 ml fresh peripheral blood.

The sequenced material came from blood. The sequence was obtained from a woman aged 25 to 39 with Graves' hyperthyroidism. This chain joins TRBV5-6 and TRBJ2-5; D is undetermined. CDR3 amino acids: CASSPGLQYF. The DNA of the CDR3 is TGTGCCAGCAGCCCTGGTCTCCAGTACTTC.